One and the same sample provided the 27 T cell receptor beta chains below, sequenced in a study of Ad26.COV2.S vaccination and SARS-CoV-2 variants. The sample's treatment: some 20 received Ad26.COV2.S at low or high dose, single or two shots; a few received placebo; per-sample allocation not given. It was on day 63 after the first vaccine or placebo injection that samples were taken. The table came from immunoSEQ multiplex PCR; TCRdb's copy has only in-frame clones and leaves some out. Of approximately 480,000 clones in the sample, 70% to 90% were seen once. The sequences come from peripheral blood, collected in a trial of Ad26.COV2.S vaccine versus placebo. These receptors were collected from a person aged 18-65 years who received the Ad26.COV2.S COVID-19 vaccine or a placebo.

This chain links TRBV6-5 with TRBJ2-7; D is uncertain. Trimming pared 7 bases from V and 6 bases from J, leaving 16 bases between. Germline values: CDR1 MNHEY, CDR2 SVGAGI. There are 13 residues in the CDR3. CDR3 DNA sequence: TGTGCCAGCACTCAGGAGACGTGGGGCGAGCAGTACTTC. Translated, it gives CASTQETWGEQYF.

CDR3 region: CAWSQGTGGGYTF. Here the CDR3 DNA reads TGTGCCTGGAGTCAAGGGACAGGGGGAGGCTACACCTTC. The chain has TRBV30 and TRBJ1-2; TRBD1 agrees at 11 bases. Trimming at V came to 2 bases and at J to 8 bases, leaving 4 bases not matched to a gene. The CDR3 sequence is 13 residues long. The germline V gene encodes CDR1 GTSNPN and CDR2 SVGIG (reference sequence).

This clone turned up a few times. The chain uses TRBV6-5 and TRBJ1-2; D is unclear. With 5 bases removed from V and 4 bases from J, the gap between germline ends came to 11 bases. The CDR3 spans 13 residues. CDR1 and CDR2 from the germline V gene are MNHEY and SVGAGI. The chain's CDR3 is CASSMTLAYGYTF. The CDR3 bases are TGTGCCAGCAGTATGACCTTGGCCTATGGCTACACCTTC.

The chain carries TRBV28 and TRBJ2-7, with D unclear. The germline V gene has CDR1 MDHEN and CDR2 SYDVKM. There are 15 residues in the CDR3. V shed 6 bases and J shed 0 bases, with 15 bases lying between them. CDR3: CASSAPSGFSYEQYF. In nucleotides, the CDR3 is TGTGCCAGCAGCGCCCCGTCCGGGTTCTCCTACGAGCAGTACTTC.

The chain has TRBV5-5 and TRBJ2-1; the D gene could be TRBD1 or TRBD2 (5 bases each). V was pared by 1 base and J by 14 bases, with 16 bases between. The CDR3 contains 13 residues. Germline V CDR1 and CDR2: SGHKS, YYEKEE (reference sequence). The CDR3 DNA reads TGTGCCAGCAGCTTGTTTAGGGACCAAGAAAAGTTCTTC. Amino acids: CASSLFRDQEKFF. The entire variable domain, with the rest obtained from reference TRBV5-5 and TRBJ2-1, is as follows: DAGVTQSPTHLIKTRGQQVTLRCSPISGHKSVSWYQQVLGQGPQFIFQYYEKEERGRGNFPDRFSARQFPNYSSELNVNALLLGDSALYLCASSLFRDQEKFFGPGTRLTVL.

A single count supports this clone. CDR3: CASSIGRREGLTNTGELFF. The CDR3, as DNA: TGCGCCAGCAGCATCGGACGTAGAGAAGGGCTTACGAACACCGGGGAGCTGTTTTTT. The V and J genes are TRBV5-1 and TRBJ2-2, with D unresolved. The germline gives CDR1 SGHRS, CDR2 YFSETQ. Trimming left V 4 bases short and J 0 bases short, with 22 bases between. The CDR3 covers 19 residues.

Regarding this clone: One junction end disagrees with the germline gene, perhaps due to a read error. The chain uses TRBV7-7 and TRBJ2-2, with TRBD1 matching 8 bases. The germline CDR1 and CDR2 sequences are SSHAT and FNYEAQ (reference sequence). This CDR3 is 15 amino acids long. The chain's CDR3 is CASSLATGVGGELFF. The CDR3 nucleotides are TGTGCTAGCAGCTTAGCGACAGGGGTTGGCGGGGAGCTGTTTTTT.

This rearrangement joins TRBV4-3 to TRBJ1-2; tentative D call: TRBD1 (6 bases). V gave up 4 bases and J gave up 0 bases, with 15 bases separating them. The CDR3 has 16 residues. Germline V CDR1 and CDR2: LGHNA, YSLEER. This CDR3 reads CASSPGGAAANYGYTF. For the CDR3, the DNA is TGCGCCAGCAGCCCGGGGGGGGCAGCCGCTAACTATGGCTACACCTTC.

The V gene is TRBV5-1, the J gene TRBJ2-2; perhaps TRBD2 as D (6 bases). With 7 bases removed from V and 5 bases from J, the gap between germline ends came to 15 bases. This CDR3 is 14 amino acids long. Germline V gene sequence: CDR1 SGHRS, CDR2 YFSETQ. The CDR3 sequence is CASGSTGVTGELFF. CDR3 DNA: TGCGCCAGCGGCTCCACGGGGGTTACCGGGGAGCTGTTTTTT.

CDR3 bases: TGTGCCAGCAGCCTCCGATCCTGGGGCCTCTCCTCTGGGGCCAACGTCCTGACTTTC. It encodes CASSLRSWGLSSGANVLTF. This chain links TRBV13 with TRBJ2-6, with D perhaps matching TRBD1 (5 bases). V shed 5 bases and J shed 0 bases, with 20 bases lying between them. There are 19 residues in the CDR3. Germline-derived CDR1 and CDR2 are PRHDT and FYEKMQ (reference sequence).

The gene calls are TRBV24-1 and TRBJ2-5; D is possibly TRBD1 (5 bases). V gave up 0 bases and J gave up 5 bases, with 18 bases separating them. CDR1 is KGHDR, CDR2 SFDVKD, per germline. The CDR3 has 17 residues. CDR3 nucleotides: TGTGCCACCAGTGATTTGGGGCAGGGAAACGTGGGGGAGACCCAGTACTTC. This translates into CATSDLGQGNVGETQYF.

The chain joins TRBV20-1 to TRBJ2-7; 12 positions agree with TRBD2. With 3 bases clipped from V and 6 bases from J, the junction kept 9 bases outside the gene matches. Looked up from germline, CDR1 is DFQATT and CDR2 is SNEGSKA (reference sequence). The CDR3 loop spans 15 amino acids. The CDR3: CSASRLAGGMGEQYF. The CDR3 bases are TGCAGTGCTAGTAGGCTAGCGGGAGGGATGGGCGAGCAGTACTTC.

The chain recombines TRBV30 with TRBJ1-1, with unresolved D. This CDR3 is 13 amino acids long. Trimming left V 0 bases short and J 5 bases short, with 10 bases between. CDR1 is GTSNPN, CDR2 SVGIG, per germline (reference sequence). This chain's CDR3 is CAWSVRAGTEAFF. DNA for the CDR3: TGTGCCTGGAGTGTACGTGCGGGGACTGAAGCTTTCTTT.

This chain connects TRBV14 to TRBJ2-2, with 12 bases identical to TRBD2. V shed 4 bases, J shed 7 bases, and the junction held 16 bases outside the gene matches. CDR3 length: 19 residues. Looked up from germline, CDR1 is SGHDN and CDR2 is FVKESK. The CDR3 DNA is TGTGCCAGCAGCCGGCGACTAGCGGGAGTGGAACGTCCGGGCGGGGAGCTGTTTTTT. Amino acid sequence: CASSRRLAGVERPGGELFF.

V and J are TRBV3-1 (or the pseudogene TRBV3-2) and TRBJ2-1; 7 nucleotides agree with TRBD2. The J segment lost 2 bases and the V segment lost 0 bases, leaving 7 bases of the junction unmatched. Germline V gene data show CDR1 as LGHDT and CDR2 as YNNKEL (reference sequence). The CDR3 has 17 amino acids. The CDR3 coding sequence is TGTGCCAGCAGCCAAGATCAGATCGGGGGGACCTACAATGAGCAGTTCTTC. This codes for CASSQDQIGGTYNEQFF.

This sequence joins TRBV5-4 and TRBJ2-5; D uncertain. The CDR3 contains 13 residues. Per germline, CDR1 SGHNT and CDR2 YYREEE (reference sequence). The germline V and J ends were trimmed by 2 bases and 7 bases, with 12 bases remaining between them. The CDR3 coding sequence is TGTGCCAGCAGCTTTCGGCATGAGAGGACCCAGTACTTC. The encoded protein is CASSFRHERTQYF. The complete variable domain, with remaining parts taken from reference TRBV5-4 and TRBJ2-5, reads ETGVTQSPTHLIKTRGQQVTLRCSSQSGHNTVSWYQQALGQGPQFIFQYYREEENGRGNFPPRFSGLQFPNYSSELNVNALELDDSALYLCASSFRHERTQYFGPGTRLLVL.

This clone is a singleton in its sample. The chain recombines TRBV5-6 with TRBJ1-1, with D uncertain. The CDR3 extends over 15 amino acids. Germline loops: CDR1 SGHDT, CDR2 YYEEEE. V was pared by 4 bases and J by 1 base, with 14 bases between. CDR3: CASSPIHLKNTEAFF. In nucleotides, the CDR3 is TGTGCCAGCAGCCCGATACACCTCAAGAACACTGAAGCTTTCTTT. The entire variable domain, with the rest obtained from reference TRBV5-6 and TRBJ1-1, is as follows: DAGVTQSPTHLIKTRGQQVTLRCSPKSGHDTVSWYQQALGQGPQFIFQYYEEEERQRGNFPDRFSGHQFPNYSSELNVNALLLGDSALYLCASSPIHLKNTEAFFGQGTRLTVV.

The chain links TRBV10-3 to TRBJ2-3; D is unclear. The germline V and J ends were trimmed by 6 bases and 5 bases, with 9 bases remaining between them. This CDR3 has 12 amino acids. The germline gives CDR1 ENHRY, CDR2 SYGVKD. The DNA of the CDR3 is TGTGCCATCAGCCTGACCAGAGATACGCAGTATTTT. It translates to CAISLTRDTQYF.

This clone was seen only once. The V call is TRBV11-2, the J call TRBJ2-1; D unclear. The CDR3 has 12 residues. Deletions cut 5 bases from V and 13 bases from J, with 15 bases between. Germline-derived CDR1 and CDR2 are SGHAT and FQNNGV. The CDR3 nucleotides are TGTGCCAGCAGCCTAGGGTTGGTAGGACAGTTCTTC. Translating it yields CASSLGLVGQFF. Filled out from reference TRBV11-2 and TRBJ2-1, the complete variable domain reads EAGVAQSPRYKIIEKRQSVAFWCNPISGHATLYWYQQILGQGPKLLIQFQNNGVVDDSQLPKDRFSAERLKGVDSTLKIQPAKLEDSAVYLCASSLGLVGQFFGPGTRLTVL.

The chain links TRBV19 to TRBJ1-5; the match to TRBD1 covers 9 bases. With V trimmed by 3 bases and J by 7 bases, 10 bases remained unmatched. The CDR3 extends over 16 amino acids. Per the germline V gene, CDR1 is LNHDA and CDR2 is SQIVND (reference sequence). The CDR3 is CASSIRVTGGRQPQHF. In DNA, the CDR3 is TGTGCCAGTAGTATTCGGGTTACAGGGGGCAGACAGCCCCAGCATTTT.

The V call is TRBV5-4, the J call TRBJ2-4; 7 bases line up with TRBD1. Germline CDR1 is SGHNT and CDR2 is YYREEE (reference sequence). The CDR3 is 14 amino acids. The ends lost 6 bases at V and 3 bases at J; junction bases unmatched: 6. This chain's CDR3 is CASNVGTDKNIQYF. In DNA, the CDR3 is TGTGCCAGCAACGTTGGGACAGACAAAAACATTCAGTACTTC.

Only a few counts were recorded for this clone. The rearrangement joins TRBV24-1 to TRBJ1-2; D gene uncertain. The CDR3 is 13 amino acids. Between the trimmed V and J ends, which lost 5 bases and 1 base, there was a span of 7 bases. The germline CDR1 and CDR2 sequences are KGHDR and SFDVKD. CDR3 coding DNA: TGTGCCACCAGTGCAACACTTAACTATGGCTACACCTTC. Translation gives CATSATLNYGYTF.

This rearrangement joins TRBV5-1 to TRBJ2-1, with a weak D call TRBD2 (5 bases). Germline loops: CDR1 SGHRS, CDR2 YFSETQ. V gave up 0 bases and J gave up 4 bases, with 11 bases separating them. The CDR3 length is 15 residues. As DNA, the CDR3 is TGCGCCAGCAGCTTGGGACTATTAGGGTACAATGAGCAGTTCTTC. It yields the protein CASSLGLLGYNEQFF.

This sequence joins TRBV5-4 and TRBJ1-1; D possibly corresponds to TRBD1 (6 bases). Germline V lookup: CDR1 SGHNT, CDR2 YYREEE (reference sequence). This CDR3 has 17 amino acids. Trimming left V 2 bases short and J 1 base short, with 18 bases between. The CDR3 spells CASSLPAGAKTNTEAFF. CDR3 sequence (DNA): TGTGCCAGCAGCTTACCGGCGGGGGCGAAAACGAACACTGAAGCTTTCTTT.

The chain is built from TRBV18 and TRBJ2-7; D is perhaps TRBD2 (5 bases). Germline V gene data show CDR1 as KGHSH and CDR2 as LQKENI. This CDR3 region has 14 residues. Trimming shortened V by 3 bases and J by 1 base, and 10 bases separated the two germline ends. The CDR3 region is CASSPAGGSYEQYF. The CDR3 DNA reads as TGTGCCAGCTCACCGGCAGGCGGGTCCTACGAGCAGTACTTC. Full variable domain (remainder filled in from reference TRBV18 and TRBJ2-7): NAGVMQNPRHLVRRRGQEARLRCSPMKGHSHVYWYRQLPEEGLKFMVYLQKENIIDESGMPKERFSAEFPKEGPSILRIQQVVRGDSAAYFCASSPAGGSYEQYFGPGTRLTVT.

The chain has TRBV5-8 and TRBJ2-2; 10 nucleotides agree with TRBD2. Unmatched junction bases numbered 3, after V lost 4 bases and J lost 0 bases. Germline V gives CDR1 SGHTS, CDR2 YDEGEE. The CDR3 is made up of 16 amino acids. The CDR3 here is CASSTGLATNTGELFF. In nucleotides, the CDR3 is TGTGCCAGCAGCACGGGACTAGCGACGAACACCGGGGAGCTGTTTTTT.

CDR3 sequence (DNA): TGTGCCACCAGCAGAGTACGGCTAGCGGCCTACAATGAGCAGTTCTTC. Its translation is CATSRVRLAAYNEQFF. The chain couples TRBV15 to TRBJ2-1; 7 bases are a match to TRBD2. Looked up from germline, CDR1 is LNHNV and CDR2 is YYDKDF (reference sequence). CDR3 length: 16 amino acids. V lost 1 base, J lost 2 bases, and 5 bases stayed unmatched.